A single sample gave rise to the 5 T cell receptor beta chains below, sequenced in a study of blood T cell repertoires in COVID-19. Profiling relied on immunoSEQ multiplex PCR, and the TCRdb table lists in-frame clones only, not all of them. The table lists 250,000 to 350,000 clones, around 89% of them singletons, with 0.75% to 0.9% in the top ten. Sequenced sample: peripheral blood. The receptors stem from a man between 25 and 39 years old with acute or convalescent COVID-19.

The J gene is TRBJ2-7, the V gene TRBV28; 10 nucleotides match TRBD1. Per the germline V gene, CDR1 is MDHEN and CDR2 is SYDVKM. The CDR3 has 13 residues. With V trimmed by 8 bases and J by 3 bases, 4 bases remained unmatched. Here the CDR3 DNA reads TGTGCCAGCGGGGGACAGGGGTACTACGAGCAGTACTTC. Residues: CASGGQGYYEQYF.

The chain employs TRBV5-1 and TRBJ2-6, with no clear D. Trimming removed 0 bases from V and 0 bases from J, with 7 bases in between. Germline lookup yields CDR1 SGHRS and CDR2 YFSETQ. The CDR3 is 16 amino acids. The CDR3 loop is CASSLDPSSGANVLTF. In DNA form, the CDR3 reads TGCGCCAGCAGCTTGGATCCCAGCTCTGGGGCCAACGTCCTGACTTTC.

The chain has TRBV11-2 and TRBJ2-7; D is unresolved. The CDR3 extends over 15 amino acids. Germline CDR1 reads SGHAT; CDR2 reads FQNNGV. Between the trimmed V and J ends, which lost 1 base and 4 bases, there was a span of 14 bases. CDR3 sequence reads: CASSLVSQTRYEQYF. For the CDR3, the DNA is TGTGCCAGCAGCTTAGTCTCACAAACAAGATACGAGCAGTACTTC.

The V call is TRBV18, the J call TRBJ1-1; TRBD1 is a possible D gene (6 bases). This CDR3 has 14 amino acids. Trimming cost V 4 bases and J 3 bases, with 12 bases left between them. Germline assignment: CDR1 KGHSH and CDR2 LQKENI. The CDR3 sequence: CASSLLGGDTEAFF. Here the CDR3 DNA reads TGTGCCAGCTCACTGCTAGGGGGTGACACTGAAGCTTTCTTT. The full variable domain, with the rest looked up from reference TRBV18 and TRBJ1-1, is NAGVMQNPRHLVRRRGQEARLRCSPMKGHSHVYWYRQLPEEGLKFMVYLQKENIIDESGMPKERFSAEFPKEGPSILRIQQVVRGDSAAYFCASSLLGGDTEAFFGQGTRLTVV.

The rearrangement links TRBV25-1 to TRBJ2-1; 14 bases agree with TRBD2. In germline, CDR1 is MGHDK, CDR2 SYGVNS. The V and J ends lost 4 bases and 10 bases, in that order; junction bases with no gene match: 9. This CDR3 contains 16 residues. The CDR3 here is CASSASGLAGGSEQFF. DNA of the CDR3: TGTGCCAGCAGTGCGAGCGGACTAGCGGGAGGAAGCGAGCAGTTCTTC.